Listed here are 12 T cell receptor beta chains from one sample, sequenced in a study of blood T cell repertoires in COVID-19. Only in-frame clones appear in the TCRdb table, and some are missing; sequencing was by immunoSEQ multiplex PCR. The table shows 150,000 to 200,000 clones, with roughly 90% occurring only once. Specimen: peripheral blood. The receptors derive from an older woman with acute or convalescent COVID-19.

This sequence joins TRBV10-2 and TRBJ2-7; tentatively, D is TRBD2 (6 bases). The V end lost 5 bases, the J end lost 0 bases, and 14 bases lay between the germline ends. Germline CDR1 is WSHSY and CDR2 is SAAADI. The CDR3 is made up of 15 amino acids. CDR3 sequence reads: CASSPFAGSSYEQYF. DNA of the CDR3: TGCGCCAGCAGTCCCTTTGCGGGGAGCTCCTACGAGCAGTACTTC.

This chain links TRBV7-2 with TRBJ2-1, with TRBD2 identical over 14 bases. CDR3 size: 15 residues. Germline V gene lookup returns CDR1 SGHTA and CDR2 FQGNSA. V lost 5 bases, J lost 10 bases, and 7 bases stayed unmatched. CDR3 DNA: TGTGCCAGCAGCGACCGACTAGCGGGGGGGCGCGAGCAGTTCTTC. Amino acid sequence: CASSDRLAGGREQFF.

V usage is TRBV7-9 and J usage is TRBJ1-2; D perhaps matches TRBD1 (5 bases). Germline CDR1 and CDR2: SEHNR and FQNEAQ (reference sequence). Trimming removed 4 bases at V and 6 bases at J, with 15 bases between. CDR3 length: 14 residues. In DNA form, the CDR3 reads TGTGCCAGCAGCTGGTGGGGCGCCGCAAATGGCTACACCTTC. This gives the protein CASSWWGAANGYTF. The full variable domain, rest sourced from reference TRBV7-9 and TRBJ1-2, is DTGVSQNPRHKITKRGQNVTFRCDPISEHNRLYWYRQTLGQGPEFLTYFQNEAQLEKSRLLSDRFSAERPKGSFSTLEIQRTEQGDSAMYLCASSWWGAANGYTFGSGTRLTVV.

J is TRBJ2-3 and V is TRBV11-2; TRBD2 matches 9 bases. The CDR3 runs 16 residues. Per the germline V gene, CDR1 is SGHAT and CDR2 is FQNNGV. V trimming: 1 base; J trimming: 0 bases; junction bases outside the gene matches: 2. CDR3 in DNA: TGTGCCAGCAGCTTAGGTCTAGCGGGGAGCACAGATACGCAGTATTTT. This gives the protein CASSLGLAGSTDTQYF.

This chain connects TRBV10-3 to TRBJ1-1; D ambiguous. V lost 3 bases, J lost 4 bases, and 12 bases lay in between. Per the germline V gene, CDR1 is ENHRY and CDR2 is SYGVKD. The CDR3 length is 14 residues. CDR3 coding DNA: TGTGCCATCAGTGATCGGGTCCTGAGCACTGAAGCTTTCTTT. Translating gives CAISDRVLSTEAFF.

The rearrangement uses TRBV2 and TRBJ2-5, with 14 bases aligning to TRBD2. The V and J ends lost 5 bases and 5 bases, in that order; junction bases with no gene match: 7. Germline values: CDR1 SNHLY, CDR2 FYNNEI. The length of the CDR3 is 16 residues. The CDR3 reads CASSTGLAGDLETQYF. The CDR3 region has the DNA TGTGCCAGCAGTACGGGACTAGCGGGAGATCTGGAGACCCAGTACTTC.

The chain combines TRBV5-1 with TRBJ1-1; 8 nucleotides line up with TRBD1. This CDR3 spans 14 amino acids. Unmatched junction bases numbered 7, after V lost 5 bases and J lost 4 bases. Germline values: CDR1 SGHRS, CDR2 YFSETQ. The CDR3 DNA reads as TGCGCCAGCAGTCCAGGGGGCGCGTTCACTGAAGCTTTCTTT. It translates to CASSPGGAFTEAFF.

Here the CDR3 DNA reads TGTGCCAGCAGCTTAATCGCTAGCGTAGCTAGCACAGATACGCAGTATTTT. Amino acid sequence: CASSLIASVASTDTQYF. The chain carries TRBV11-2 and TRBJ2-3; a weak D match, TRBD2 (6 bases). This CDR3 comprises 17 residues. From germline, CDR1 is SGHAT and CDR2 FQNNGV. Trimming cost V 2 bases and J 0 bases, with 15 bases left between them.

About this clone itself: The CDR3 carries no conserved terminal phenylalanine or tryptophan, so it likely arises from a read error. The DNA is left out, because the CDR3 cannot be placed on it with certainty; the CDR3 is given as TCRdb lists it. The genes are TRBV3-1 (or the pseudogene TRBV3-2) and TRBJ1-2. Both ends counted, the CDR3 spans 11 residues. CDR1 LGHDT and CDR2 YNNKEL come from the germline V gene (reference sequence). The CDR3 loop reads CASSQETLVHL.

In its sample, this clone was seen once. The V call is TRBV13, the J call TRBJ1-3; D uncertain. In germline, CDR1 is PRHDT, CDR2 FYEKMQ (reference sequence). Trimming shortened V by 10 bases and J by 2 bases, and 12 bases separated the two germline ends. The CDR3 is 13 amino acids. The CDR3: CATHRYAGNTIYF. The CDR3 bases are TGTGCCACCCACCGGTATGCTGGAAACACCATATATTTT.

The CDR3 loop is CASSPDRGSTEAFF. The CDR3 DNA follows: TGTGCCAGCAGTCCGGACAGGGGAAGCACTGAAGCTTTCTTT. The rearrangement uses TRBV2 and TRBJ1-1, with 9 bases fitting TRBD1. This CDR3 contains 14 residues. The junction had 5 bases not matched to a gene; V was cut back by 5 bases and J by 4 bases. The germline V gene encodes CDR1 SNHLY and CDR2 FYNNEI.

The rearrangement links TRBV19 to TRBJ1-2; D is unresolved. V lost 3 bases, J lost 5 bases, and 10 bases lay in between. Germline lookup yields CDR1 LNHDA and CDR2 SQIVND (reference sequence). The CDR3 is 13 residues long. As DNA, the CDR3 is TGTGCCAGTAGTATCGGCCAGCGATATGGCTACACCTTC. This gives the protein CASSIGQRYGYTF.